The 29 T cell receptor beta chains presented below share a single source sample, sequenced in a study of T cell changes during pregnancy in multiple sclerosis. The protocol was immunoSEQ multiplex PCR, while the TCRdb copy is restricted to in-frame clones and leaves out a portion. Of 15,000 to 20,000 clones listed, 87% are singletons. Sequences were derived from CD8+ T cells from peripheral blood mononuclear cells, sampled in the third trimester of pregnancy. All receptors derive from a female donor in good health, enrolled as a control in a pregnancy study.

The chain employs TRBV4-1 and TRBJ2-1, with no clear D. The CDR3 runs to 11 residues. The ends were cut back, 7 bases at V and 4 bases at J, with 5 bases in the middle. Germline CDR1 is MGHRA and CDR2 is YSYEKL. The CDR3 DNA is TGCGCCAGCACAGATTACAATGAGCAGTTCTTC. Residues: CASTDYNEQFF.

The chain recombines TRBV5-6 with TRBJ2-1; 8 bases map to TRBD1. Germline CDR1 is SGHDT and CDR2 is YYEEEE. V dropped 2 bases and J dropped 5; count of bases not matched to a gene: 3. The CDR3 extends over 14 amino acids. CDR3 region: CASSFGQGHNEQFF. CDR3 DNA sequence: TGTGCCAGCAGCTTCGGACAGGGTCACAATGAGCAGTTCTTC.

Of note for this clone: Other DNA sequences in this specimen translate into the identical CDR3. This sequence joins TRBV11-2 and TRBJ2-7; TRBD1 agrees at 10 bases. This CDR3 has 15 residues. Germline-derived CDR1 and CDR2 are SGHAT and FQNNGV. V dropped 1 base and J dropped 4; count of bases not matched to a gene: 4. The CDR3 DNA reads as TGTGCCAGCAGCTTAGGACAGGGGGCATTGTACGAGCAGTACTTC. It codes for CASSLGQGALYEQYF.

The rearrangement joins TRBV28 to TRBJ2-1; 15 bases agree with TRBD2. Looked up from germline, CDR1 is MDHEN and CDR2 is SYDVKM. J lost 7 bases, V lost 6 bases, and 1 base had no gene match. This CDR3 has 14 residues. CDR3 region: CASRGLAGGNEQFF. CDR3 nucleotide sequence: TGTGCCAGCAGGGGACTAGCGGGAGGAAATGAGCAGTTCTTC.

The table lists this clone with a count of one. The genes are TRBV27 and TRBJ2-7, with 9 bases fitting TRBD1. Trimming at V came to 5 bases and at J to 6 bases, leaving 5 bases not matched to a gene. Germline loops: CDR1 MNHEY, CDR2 SMNVEV (reference sequence). The CDR3 length is 13 residues. As DNA, the CDR3 is TGTGCCAGCAGTCAAGGGACAGGGATCGAGCAGTACTTC. Protein: CASSQGTGIEQYF.

Only one count was recorded for this clone. The rearrangement uses TRBV7-9 and TRBJ2-5, with D possibly TRBD1 on 6 matching bases. The ends were cut back, 5 bases at V and 3 bases at J, with 19 bases in the middle. Per germline, CDR1 SEHNR and CDR2 FQNEAQ (reference sequence). The CDR3 totals 16 residues. The CDR3 loop reads CASSVTFIGQKETQYF. The CDR3 DNA reads as TGTGCCAGCAGCGTCACTTTTATTGGACAGAAAGAGACCCAGTACTTC.

J is TRBJ1-1 and V is TRBV5-5; TRBD1 matches 7 bases. After removal of 4 bases from V and 1 base from J, the junction contained 7 bases not matched to a gene. The length of the CDR3 is 15 residues. Germline V gene lookup returns CDR1 SGHKS and CDR2 YYEKEE (reference sequence). CDR3 sequence: CASSASGTENTEAFF. The CDR3 DNA sequence: TGTGCCAGCAGCGCCTCCGGGACAGAGAACACTGAAGCTTTCTTT.

The chain carries TRBV5-1 and TRBJ2-7; 9 positions match TRBD1. Germline CDR1 reads SGHRS; CDR2 reads YFSETQ. The CDR3 runs to 13 residues. V gave up 0 bases and J gave up 6 bases; unmatched junction bases: 1. CDR3 in amino acids: CASSLGQGGEQYF. For the CDR3, the DNA is TGCGCCAGCAGCTTGGGACAGGGGGGCGAGCAGTACTTC. Supplemented by reference TRBV5-1 and TRBJ2-7, the full variable domain reads KAGVTQTPRYLIKTRGQQVTLSCSPISGHRSVSWYQQTPGQGLQFLFEYFSETQRNKGNFPGRFSGRQFSNSRSEMNVSTLELGDSALYLCASSLGQGGEQYFGPGTRLTVT.

The chain couples TRBV13 to TRBJ1-1, with a possible D match to TRBD1 (5 bases). V was clipped by 5 bases and J by 3 bases, with 10 bases between them. Looked up from germline, CDR1 is PRHDT and CDR2 is FYEKMQ (reference sequence). CDR3 length: 13 residues. The CDR3 sequence is CASSPTAYTEAFF. The CDR3 coding sequence is TGTGCCAGCAGCCCGACAGCTTACACTGAAGCTTTCTTT.

The chain is built from TRBV13 and TRBJ2-7, with 11 bases matching TRBD2. V gave up 0 bases and J gave up 6 bases; unmatched junction bases: 4. The CDR3 length is 15 residues. CDR1 is PRHDT and CDR2 is FYEKMQ in the germline V gene (reference sequence). Here the CDR3 reads CASSLGTSGIGEQYF. CDR3 coding DNA: TGTGCCAGCAGCTTAGGGACTAGCGGGATAGGCGAGCAGTACTTC.

This sequence joins TRBV19 and TRBJ1-6; D is ambiguous. The germline CDR1 and CDR2 sequences are LNHDA and SQIVND (reference sequence). This CDR3 region has 13 residues. V lost 7 bases, J lost 6 bases, and 10 bases lay in between. CDR3 in amino acids: CASNSVSNSPLHF. The CDR3 DNA sequence: TGTGCCAGTAATTCGGTTAGTAATTCACCCCTCCACTTT.

This clone was seen more than once but under ten times. One junction end does not reproduce the germline sequence, and a read error may be involved. The V gene is TRBV7-7, the J gene TRBJ1-1; tentative D call: TRBD1 (5 bases). The CDR3 is made up of 14 amino acids. CDR1 is SSHAT and CDR2 is FNYEAQ in the germline V gene (reference sequence). The CDR3 DNA reads as TGTGCTAGCAGCCCGCCCGACAGGAACACTGAAGCTTTCTTT. Its translation is CASSPPDRNTEAFF.

This clone was seen just once. The chain employs TRBV7-3 and TRBJ2-1, with a weak D call TRBD2 (5 bases). Germline loops: CDR1 SGHTA, CDR2 FQGTGA. Trimming left V 0 bases short and J 1 base short, with 13 bases between. This CDR3 is 17 amino acids long. The CDR3 here is CASSLTPSGLSYNEQFF. CDR3 nucleotide sequence: TGTGCCAGCAGCTTAACTCCCAGCGGCCTGTCCTACAATGAGCAGTTCTTC. Based on the CDR3 plus reference TRBV7-3 and TRBJ2-1, the full variable domain is GAGVSQTPSNKVTEKGKYVELRCDPISGHTALYWYRQSLGQGPEFLIYFQGTGAADDSGLPNDRFFAVRPEGSVSTLKIQRTERGDSAVYLCASSLTPSGLSYNEQFFGPGTRLTVL.

The chain carries TRBV27 and TRBJ2-7; D possibly corresponds to TRBD2 (5 bases). The germline gives CDR1 MNHEY, CDR2 SMNVEV (reference sequence). Trimming pared 8 bases from V and 0 bases from J, leaving 17 bases between. CDR3 length: 15 residues. The DNA of the CDR3 is TGTGCCAGCCGCTTGAGGGCGGGCCTCTCCTACGAGCAGTACTTC. Its translation: CASRLRAGLSYEQYF.

The CDR3 sequence: CASSSGTGGTEAFF. The CDR3 DNA reads TGTGCCAGCAGCTCCGGGACAGGGGGAACTGAAGCTTTCTTT. V usage is TRBV6-1 and J usage is TRBJ1-1, with 11 nucleotides matching TRBD1. Germline CDR1 MNHNS, CDR2 SASEGT. Trimming cost V 6 bases and J 5 bases; bases outside gene matches: 5. The CDR3 spans 14 residues.

V is TRBV6-6 and J is TRBJ2-7; 9 bases fit TRBD1. With 4 bases clipped from V and 3 bases from J, the junction kept 4 bases outside the gene matches. CDR3 length: 14 amino acids. Germline CDR1 reads MNHNY; CDR2 reads SVGAGI (reference sequence). The CDR3 DNA follows: TGTGCCAGCAGTTCCCAGACAGGGGGCTACGAGCAGTACTTC. Protein: CASSSQTGGYEQYF.

The chain links TRBV11-2 to TRBJ2-7; D not certain. V was clipped by 8 bases and J by 5 bases, with 13 bases between them. Germline loops: CDR1 SGHAT, CDR2 FQNNGV. This CDR3 is built from 12 residues. DNA of the CDR3: TGTGCCAGCTCTAGTGTTTTCCACGAGCAGTACTTC. Protein: CASSSVFHEQYF.

This clone was detected only once. The chain is built from TRBV4-3 and TRBJ2-3; 9 nucleotides match TRBD2. CDR1 is LGHNA, CDR2 YSLEER, per germline. Trimming took 3 bases from V and 2 from J; bases not matched to a gene: 6. The CDR3 has 16 amino acids. CDR3 protein: CASSQLSGGDTDTQYF. DNA of the CDR3: TGCGCCAGCAGCCAGCTTAGCGGGGGAGACACAGATACGCAGTATTTT.

V gene TRBV28 combines with J gene TRBJ2-2; D uncertain. The CDR3 length is 12 residues. V was pared by 7 bases and J by 1 base, with 4 bases between. The germline V gene encodes CDR1 MDHEN and CDR2 SYDVKM. Here the CDR3 DNA reads TGTGCCAGCATCCGGAACACCGGGGAGCTGTTTTTT. It translates to CASIRNTGELFF.

The CDR3 nucleotides are TGTGCCATCGCGGCTGAGACAGCAGGCTATGGCTACACCTTC. Translating it yields CAIAAETAGYGYTF. The V call is TRBV10-3, the J call TRBJ1-2; tentatively, D is TRBD1 (5 bases). CDR3 length equals 14 residues. Germline assignment: CDR1 ENHRY and CDR2 SYGVKD. V was clipped by 8 bases and J by 4 bases, with 17 bases between them.

The V and J genes are TRBV13 and TRBJ2-3; 7 positions match TRBD2. The germline V gene has CDR1 PRHDT and CDR2 FYEKMQ (reference sequence). There are 15 residues in the CDR3. J gave up 4 bases and V 1 base, and 5 bases lay outside the gene matches. For the CDR3, the DNA is TGTGCCAGCAGCTTAGAGACTAGCTATTCAGATACGCAGTATTTT. The encoded protein is CASSLETSYSDTQYF.

The genes are TRBV2 and TRBJ2-3, with a weak D call TRBD2 (6 bases). Trimming pared 8 bases from V and 4 bases from J, leaving 10 bases between. Germline V gene sequence: CDR1 SNHLY, CDR2 FYNNEI. The CDR3 totals 12 residues. The CDR3 DNA reads TGTGCCAGCTACGGGGGAGCAGATACGCAGTATTTT. Translation: CASYGGADTQYF.

CDR3 in DNA: TGTGCCAGCAGTCCAGACGGCAACAGAGGAAACACCATATATTTT. Translation gives CASSPDGNRGNTIYF. The chain carries TRBV6-5 and TRBJ1-3; D gene unclear. The CDR3 sequence is 15 residues long. V dropped 5 bases and J dropped 4 bases, with 15 bases sitting between them. CDR1 MNHEY and CDR2 SVGAGI come from the germline V gene.

The genes are TRBV9 and TRBJ2-7; 9 bases line up with TRBD1. Per the germline V gene, CDR1 is SGDLS and CDR2 is YYNGEE. The V and J ends lost 3 bases and 4 bases, in that order; junction bases with no gene match: 5. The CDR3 consists of 14 residues. For the CDR3, the DNA is TGTGCCAGCAGCGCCGGGACAGGGAGATACGAGCAGTACTTC. It codes for CASSAGTGRYEQYF.

This clone has only a few counts. The chain joins TRBV6-4 to TRBJ2-2, with D maybe TRBD1 (6 bases). Germline loops: CDR1 MRHNA, CDR2 SNTAGT. The CDR3 covers 16 residues. V lost 0 bases, J lost 5 bases, and 13 bases lay in between. The CDR3, as DNA: TGTGCCAGCAGTGACTCGGCACAGGGAGAAACCGGGGAGCTGTTTTTT. Translated, it gives CASSDSAQGETGELFF.

The CDR3 DNA follows: TGTGCCAGCTCACCCCTGGGACAGAACCTCTCCTACGAGCAGTACTTC. Encoded protein: CASSPLGQNLSYEQYF. This chain connects TRBV18 to TRBJ2-7; 7 bases are a match to TRBD1. V dropped 3 bases and J dropped 0; count of bases not matched to a gene: 8. The CDR3 loop spans 16 amino acids. Germline-derived CDR1 and CDR2 are KGHSH and LQKENI.

This clone was seen a handful of times. The DNA for the CDR3 is TGTGCCAGTACCATGGGGGGGAAACTGTTTTTT. This gives the protein CASTMGGKLFF. V is TRBV19 and J is TRBJ1-4, with D possibly matching TRBD1 (5 bases). Germline V gives CDR1 LNHDA, CDR2 SQIVND (reference sequence). V lost 7 bases to trimming and J lost 11 bases, with 11 bases between them. This CDR3 has 11 amino acids.

The J gene is TRBJ1-2, the V gene TRBV4-2, with D perhaps matching TRBD1 (5 bases). This CDR3 comprises 15 residues. V was shortened by 1 base and J by 1 base, with 10 bases between the two germline ends. CDR1 and CDR2 from the germline V gene are LGHNA and YNFKEQ. The CDR3 loop reads CASSQGGGINYGYTF. CDR3 DNA: TGTGCCAGCAGCCAAGGGGGGGGAATTAACTATGGCTACACCTTC.

This chain joins TRBV30 and TRBJ2-7; TRBD1 agrees at 8 bases. V dropped 4 bases and J dropped 1; count of bases not matched to a gene: 12. Germline V gives CDR1 GTSNPN, CDR2 SVGIG (reference sequence). The CDR3 length is 16 residues. Here the CDR3 reads CAWTPSGQGYSYEQYF. The CDR3 bases are TGTGCCTGGACCCCCTCCGGACAGGGTTATTCCTACGAGCAGTACTTC. The full variable domain, with the rest looked up from reference TRBV30 and TRBJ2-7, is SQTIHQWPATLVQPVGSPLSLECTVEGTSNPNLYWYRQAAGRGLQLLFYSVGIGQISSEVPQNLSASRPQDRQFILSSKKLLLSDSGFYLCAWTPSGQGYSYEQYFGPGTRLTVT.